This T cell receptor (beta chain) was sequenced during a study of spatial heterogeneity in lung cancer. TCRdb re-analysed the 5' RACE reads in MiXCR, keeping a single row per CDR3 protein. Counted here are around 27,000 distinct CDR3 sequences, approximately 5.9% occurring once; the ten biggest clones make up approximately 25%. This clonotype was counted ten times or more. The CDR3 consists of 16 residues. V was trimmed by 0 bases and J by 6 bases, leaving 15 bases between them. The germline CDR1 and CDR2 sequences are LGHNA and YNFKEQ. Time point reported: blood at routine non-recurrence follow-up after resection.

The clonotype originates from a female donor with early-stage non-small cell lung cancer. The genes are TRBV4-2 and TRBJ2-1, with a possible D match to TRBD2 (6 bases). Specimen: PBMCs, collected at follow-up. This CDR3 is CASSQEFAGLGNEQFF. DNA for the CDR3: TGTGCCAGCAGCCAAGAATTTGCGGGGCTGGGCAATGAGCAGTTCTTC.